Shown below are 21 T cell receptor beta chains from a single sample sequenced in a study of early T cells in non-severe SARS-CoV-2 infection. TCRdb itself ran the 5' RACE reads through MiXCR, one entry per CDR3 protein. The table lists some 80,000 distinct CDR3 sequences, 9.5% to 15% of them singletons. The starting material was whole blood, obtained at baseline. All receptors come from an adult who was a healthcare worker with PCR-confirmed SARS-CoV-2 infection or an uninfected control (not recorded which). The donor label of this sample is uncertain.

The V call is TRBV10-3, the J call TRBJ2-1; D gene ambiguous. The CDR3 contains 11 residues. Germline CDR1 and CDR2: ENHRY and SYGVKD. The V and J ends lost 8 bases and 3 bases respectively, with 5 bases between them. DNA for the CDR3: TGTGCCATCCAGTTCTACAATGAGCAGTTCTTC. This codes for CAIQFYNEQFF.

In its sample, this clonotype was seen a few times. J is TRBJ2-1 and V is TRBV5-1, with TRBD2 matching over 7 bases. Germline values: CDR1 SGHRS, CDR2 YFSETQ. The length of the CDR3 is 14 residues. J gave up 5 bases and V 3 bases, and 5 bases lay outside the gene matches. CDR3 DNA sequence: TGCGCCAGCAGCTGGGGCGCGGGGGACAATGAGCAGTTCTTC. Translation: CASSWGAGDNEQFF.

This clonotype was observed many times. This chain connects TRBV7-2 to TRBJ2-7; tentative D call: TRBD2 (5 bases). Germline loops: CDR1 SGHTA, CDR2 FQGNSA. There are 14 residues in the CDR3. Trimming shortened V by 1 base and J by 2 bases, and 9 bases separated the two germline ends. DNA for the CDR3: TGTGCCAGCAGCTTAGTCCCCGGGGCCTACGAGCAGTACTTC. Translated: CASSLVPGAYEQYF.

Ten or more counts support this clonotype. The V gene is TRBV7-6, the J gene TRBJ1-5; no reliable D call. Germline CDR1 and CDR2: SGHVS and FNYEAQ. The length of the CDR3 is 13 residues. The V and J ends lost 5 bases and 7 bases respectively, with 12 bases between them. The CDR3 loop reads CASSLGPQQPQHF. CDR3 nucleotide sequence: TGTGCCAGCAGCCTCGGCCCGCAACAGCCCCAGCATTTT.

With respect to this clonotype: One end of the junction varies from germline; a read error may be responsible. The chain joins TRBV7-7 to TRBJ2-1; 8 bases are a match to TRBD1. There are 13 residues in the CDR3. Germline V gene data show CDR1 as SSHAT and CDR2 as FNYEAQ (reference sequence). The CDR3 here is CASSSGQGNDQFF. The CDR3 bases are TGTGCCAGCAGCTCCGGACAGGGCAATGATCAGTTCTTC.

This clonotype was picked up a small number of times. The chain employs TRBV12-5 and TRBJ1-6, with D perhaps matching TRBD1 (5 bases). Trimming took 4 bases from V and 7 from J, leaving 17 bases between them. This CDR3 region has 16 residues. Per the germline V gene, CDR1 is LGHNT and CDR2 is FRNRAP. The CDR3 DNA sequence: TGTGCTAGTGGTTCGGCGGGGGGTGGTCGCAATTCACCCCTCCACTTT. The encoded protein is CASGSAGGGRNSPLHF.

J is TRBJ2-1 and V is TRBV4-2; 10 positions match TRBD2. Looked up from germline, CDR1 is LGHNA and CDR2 is YNFKEQ. V lost 0 bases and J lost 6; bases outside the gene matches: 8. The CDR3 sequence is 17 residues long. In DNA form, the CDR3 reads TGTGCCAGCAGCCAAGATCAGGGGACTAGCGTTCTCAATGAGCAGTTCTTC. This translates into CASSQDQGTSVLNEQFF.

This clonotype turned up a few times. The chain links TRBV20-1 to TRBJ2-5; 10 positions agree with TRBD1. The CDR3 sequence is 16 residues long. V gave up 2 bases and J gave up 4 bases; unmatched junction bases: 10. Germline V lookup: CDR1 DFQATT, CDR2 SNEGSKA (reference sequence). The CDR3 region is CSARRNKRTGGETQYF. For the CDR3, the DNA is TGCAGTGCTAGACGCAACAAGAGGACAGGGGGAGAGACCCAGTACTTC.

The table lists this clonotype with many counts. The V call is TRBV7-8, the J call TRBJ2-7, with D perhaps matching TRBD2 (7 bases). V was cut by 0 bases and J by 3 bases, with 12 bases left in between. This CDR3 has 15 residues. Germline lookup yields CDR1 SGHVS and CDR2 FQNEAQ. CDR3 coding DNA: TGTGCCAGCAGCTTAGCGGGGGGCGGGGGCTACGAGCAGTACTTC. Translating gives CASSLAGGGGYEQYF.

This clonotype was observed at least ten times. The chain has TRBV29-1 and TRBJ2-6; D ambiguous. The germline V and J ends were trimmed by 0 bases and 0 bases, with 9 bases remaining between them. The CDR3 is 16 amino acids. Per germline, CDR1 SQVTM and CDR2 ANQGSEA. CDR3 coding DNA: TGCAGCGTTGAAGACGGATTCCGCTCTGGGGCCAACGTCCTGACTTTC. Translating it yields CSVEDGFRSGANVLTF.

V usage is TRBV5-1 and J usage is TRBJ2-7, with D hard to call. The germline V gene encodes CDR1 SGHRS and CDR2 YFSETQ. This CDR3 has 14 amino acids. V was pared by 4 bases and J by 3 bases, with 14 bases between. The CDR3 region is CASSRRTRSYEQYF. DNA of the CDR3: TGCGCCAGCAGCCGAAGGACCCGGAGCTACGAGCAGTACTTC.

J is TRBJ2-1 and V is TRBV11-1; possible D gene TRBD2, 6 bases. CDR3 size: 17 residues. Trimming removed 2 bases from V and 9 bases from J, with 23 bases in between. Germline V gene lookup returns CDR1 SGHAT and CDR2 FQDESV (reference sequence). CDR3 nucleotide sequence: TGTGCCAGCAGCTTATTAGTGCGGGACGTGTCCCGCTTTGAGCAGTTCTTC. This translates into CASSLLVRDVSRFEQFF.

This chain connects TRBV20-1 to TRBJ2-3; 8 bases are shared with TRBD2. CDR1 and CDR2 from the germline V gene are DFQATT and SNEGSKA (reference sequence). Trimming cost V 3 bases and J 2 bases; bases outside gene matches: 4. The CDR3 extends over 14 amino acids. In DNA, the CDR3 is TGCAGTGCTAGCACGGGGGGGGCCACAGATACGCAGTATTTT. Translation gives CSASTGGATDTQYF.

This clonotype was seen many times. The J gene is TRBJ1-4, the V gene TRBV4-3, with D tentatively TRBD1 (5 bases). The CDR3 has 12 amino acids. V shed 0 bases and J shed 14 bases, with 10 bases lying between them. Per the germline V gene, CDR1 is LGHNA and CDR2 is YSLEER. The CDR3 nucleotides read TGCGCCAGCAGCCAAGACAGGGTACGCCTGTTTTTT. It is translated as CASSQDRVRLFF.

V usage is TRBV5-1 and J usage is TRBJ1-2; no definite D call. Trimming left V 4 bases short and J 5 bases short, with 12 bases between. This CDR3 has 13 residues. In germline, CDR1 is SGHRS, CDR2 YFSETQ. The DNA for the CDR3 is TGCGCCAGCAGCATCGGCCCAGCTTATGGCTACACCTTC. Encoded protein: CASSIGPAYGYTF.

This clonotype was counted only a few times. V usage is TRBV7-6 and J usage is TRBJ2-5; D is undetermined. The V gene lost 4 bases and the J gene lost 4 bases, with 13 bases spanning the gap. The CDR3 runs 14 residues. In germline, CDR1 is SGHVS, CDR2 FNYEAQ. The CDR3 DNA is TGTGCCAGCAGCTCCCCCCTTACGGGAGAGACCCAGTACTTC. This encodes CASSSPLTGETQYF.

This clonotype was counted between two and nine times. The rearrangement uses TRBV7-9 and TRBJ2-3; a possible D gene is TRBD1 (6 bases). V was clipped by 6 bases and J by 5 bases, with 15 bases between them. The CDR3 sequence is 14 residues long. From germline, CDR1 is SEHNR and CDR2 FQNEAQ (reference sequence). CDR3 residues: CASRSFTGKDTQYF. The CDR3 nucleotides are TGTGCCAGCAGATCATTTACAGGGAAAGATACGCAGTATTTT.

The chain uses TRBV5-6 and TRBJ2-5; TRBD2 might be the D (5 bases). Germline V CDR1 and CDR2: SGHDT, YYEEEE. The CDR3 contains 16 residues. V lost 4 bases and J lost 0, with 16 bases in between. The CDR3 nucleotides are TGTGCCAGCAGCCCCGTGCGGGCCAGGTACCAAGAGACCCAGTACTTC. This gives the protein CASSPVRARYQETQYF.

The gene calls are TRBV5-1 and TRBJ2-7; TRBD1 is a possible D gene (6 bases). V was cut by 4 bases and J by 1 base, with 21 bases left in between. This CDR3 region has 17 residues. Germline values: CDR1 SGHRS, CDR2 YFSETQ. This CDR3 reads CASSPLKDRIGSYEQYF. The CDR3 nucleotides read TGCGCCAGCAGCCCCTTGAAAGACAGGATCGGATCCTACGAGCAGTACTTC.

The V call is TRBV3-1, the J call TRBJ2-5; 16 bases align to TRBD2. The CDR3 runs to 19 residues. After removal of 4 bases from V and 2 bases from J, the junction contained 10 bases not matched to a gene. Per the germline V gene, CDR1 is LGHDT and CDR2 is YNNKEL (reference sequence). CDR3 bases: TGTGCCAGCAGCCCTTCCGGGACTAGCGGGAGGGCCTCGCAAGAGACCCAGTACTTC. Translation gives CASSPSGTSGRASQETQYF.

A few counts support this clonotype. A junction end diverges from the germline sequence, so it may reflect a read error. The chain carries TRBV11-2 and TRBJ2-5; D remains ambiguous. This CDR3 contains 11 residues. The germline V gene encodes CDR1 SGHAT and CDR2 FQNNGV. CDR3 amino acids: CASSLAGWVDF. The CDR3 nucleotides read TGTGCCAGCAGCTTAGCCGGATGGGTCGACTTC.